A single sample gave rise to the 32 T cell receptor beta chains below, sequenced in a study of cytomegalovirus exposure and HLA in healthy donors listed by TCRdb under 2017. Library generation was performed with the immunoSEQ multiplex PCR assay. For the multiplex PCR, a mixture combining 60 forward primers for TCR Vbeta segments and 13 reverse primers for TCR Jbeta segments was used. TCRdb retrieved this table from immuneACCESS and kept in-frame rearrangements only. Not all clones are present; in checked studies, unresolved V genes account for under half, and no reason is known for the remainder. This sample has about 190,000 clones in its table, and about 69% of those were observed once. Jointly, the top ten make up about 5% of the sample. Source material: PBMCs. These receptors all stem from a man younger than 40 in good health and CMV-seropositive.

V and J are TRBV7-8 and TRBJ1-5; no clear D. The CDR3 consists of 15 residues. Germline V lookup: CDR1 SGHVS, CDR2 FQNEAQ. Trimming took off 0 bases at V and 4 bases at J, with 10 bases between the two ends. CDR3 protein: CASSLAAGLNQPQHF. CDR3 DNA: TGTGCCAGCAGCTTAGCGGCAGGTTTGAATCAGCCCCAGCATTTT.

This clone has a handful of counts. The chain is built from TRBV7-2 and TRBJ1-2, with 7 bases fitting TRBD1. CDR3 length: 14 residues. Germline-derived CDR1 and CDR2 are SGHTA and FQGNSA. With V trimmed by 4 bases and J by 7 bases, 9 bases remained unmatched. Here the CDR3 DNA reads TGTGCCAGCAGCTGGGGACAGAGCCACGGTGGCTACACCTTC. Translation: CASSWGQSHGGYTF. The full variable domain, in which reference TRBV7-2 and TRBJ1-2 provide the parts outside the CDR3, is GAGVSQSPSNKVTEKGKDVELRCDPISGHTALYWYRQSLGQGLEFLIYFQGNSAPDKSGLPSDRFSAERTGGSVSTLTIQRTQQEDSAVYLCASSWGQSHGGYTFGSGTRLTVV.

The chain combines TRBV7-2 with TRBJ2-7; 11 nucleotides match TRBD2. V shed 7 bases and J 7 bases; nucleotides not matched to a gene: 9. Germline values: CDR1 SGHTA, CDR2 FQGNSA. The CDR3 contains 14 residues. The CDR3: CASIKTSGVGEQYF. The CDR3, as DNA: TGTGCCAGCATCAAGACTAGCGGGGTAGGTGAGCAGTACTTC.

This clone was picked up one time. The chain couples TRBV5-4 to TRBJ2-7; 9 nucleotides align to TRBD1. Germline values: CDR1 SGHNT, CDR2 YYREEE (reference sequence). Germline trimming cut 3 bases from V and 6 bases from J; bases unmatched to any gene: 4. The CDR3 extends over 13 amino acids. CDR3 in amino acids: CASSSTGGGEQYF. The CDR3 bases are TGTGCCAGCAGCTCTACAGGGGGCGGCGAGCAGTACTTC.

The chain is built from TRBV19 and TRBJ2-1; tentatively, D is TRBD2 (5 bases). The CDR3 extends over 13 amino acids. The ends were cut back, 3 bases at V and 7 bases at J, with 10 bases in the middle. CDR1 and CDR2 (germline): LNHDA, SQIVND (reference sequence). The CDR3 protein is CASSIRDRNEQFF. Written as DNA, the CDR3 is TGTGCCAGTAGTATCCGGGATCGGAATGAGCAGTTCTTC.

V gene TRBV30 combines with J gene TRBJ1-5; 9 bases agree with TRBD1. V was clipped by 2 bases and J by 9 bases; unmatched bases: 8. Per the germline V gene, CDR1 is GTSNPN and CDR2 is SVGIG (reference sequence). The CDR3 is made up of 14 amino acids. The CDR3: CAWSTRQGVRPQHF. The DNA of the CDR3 is TGTGCCTGGAGTACCAGACAGGGGGTCCGGCCCCAGCATTTT.

This clone occurred a few times. The CDR3 region has the DNA TGTGCCAGCAGCCCCACAGGGATGAACACTGAAGCTTTCTTT. This encodes CASSPTGMNTEAFF. The V and J genes are TRBV14 and TRBJ1-1, with D possibly matching TRBD1 (6 bases). V was clipped by 4 bases and J by 0 bases, with 9 bases between them. CDR1 SGHDN and CDR2 FVKESK come from the germline V gene. The CDR3 spans 14 residues.

V is TRBV9 and J is TRBJ1-2, with 10 bases matching TRBD1. The length of the CDR3 is 19 residues. The ends lost 2 bases at V and 4 bases at J; junction bases unmatched: 17. CDR1 and CDR2 from the germline V gene are SGDLS and YYNGEE. CDR3 DNA: TGTGCCAGCAGCGTGGACCCGGGACAGGGGTCACTACCTTCCTATGGCTACACCTTC. Its protein is CASSVDPGQGSLPSYGYTF. Filled out from reference TRBV9 and TRBJ1-2, the complete variable domain reads DSGVTQTPKHLITATGQRVTLRCSPRSGDLSVYWYQQSLDQGLQFLIQYYNGEERAKGNILERFSAQQFPDLHSELNLSSLELGDSALYFCASSVDPGQGSLPSYGYTFGSGTRLTVV.

The chain couples TRBV10-3 to TRBJ2-1, with TRBD2 matching over 14 bases. Germline CDR1 and CDR2: ENHRY and SYGVKD. The junction had 2 bases not matched to a gene; V was cut back by 7 bases and J by 6 bases. The CDR3 extends over 14 amino acids. DNA for the CDR3: TGTGCCATCATGGGGACTAGCGGGAGCAATGAGCAGTTCTTC. Its protein product is CAIMGTSGSNEQFF.

This clone was seen a handful of times. The V call is TRBV4-3, the J call TRBJ2-7; D is undetermined. This CDR3 has 13 amino acids. Germline V CDR1 and CDR2: LGHNA, YSLEER. With 2 bases removed from V and 9 bases from J, the gap between germline ends came to 14 bases. The CDR3 here is CASSQNPVTGQYF. CDR3 sequence (DNA): TGCGCCAGCAGCCAAAATCCCGTCACCGGGCAGTACTTC.

The V call is TRBV19, the J call TRBJ1-5, with 8 bases lining up with TRBD1. This CDR3 region has 13 residues. Germline CDR1 and CDR2: LNHDA and SQIVND (reference sequence). J was trimmed by 8 bases and V by 7 bases; bases with no gene match: 7. CDR3: CASTSDRDKPQHF. The CDR3 nucleotides are TGTGCCAGTACCTCGGACAGGGATAAGCCCCAGCATTTT.

This chain uses TRBV10-2 with TRBJ1-2; TRBD1 is a possible D gene (5 bases). The germline CDR1 and CDR2 sequences are WSHSY and SAAADI. Trimming stripped 2 bases from V and 5 bases from J, with 18 bases between. The CDR3 spans 16 residues. The chain's CDR3 is CASSETGRSGVYGYTF. The DNA for the CDR3 is TGCGCCAGCAGTGAGACTGGACGTTCGGGGGTATATGGCTACACCTTC.

This chain uses TRBV2 with TRBJ2-6; 8 bases map to TRBD1. Germline CDR1 and CDR2: SNHLY and FYNNEI. Trimming cost V 7 bases and J 1 base; bases outside gene matches: 6. This CDR3 is 16 amino acids long. The DNA of the CDR3 is TGTGCCAGCACGGGGACAGGACTATCTGGGGCCAACGTCCTGACTTTC. It translates to CASTGTGLSGANVLTF.

V and J are TRBV4-3 and TRBJ2-6, with a possible D match to TRBD1 (5 bases). This CDR3 comprises 16 residues. The germline V and J ends were trimmed by 3 bases and 1 base, with 10 bases remaining between them. CDR1 LGHNA and CDR2 YSLEER come from the germline V gene. Here the CDR3 reads CASSHSGISGANVLTF. The CDR3 nucleotides are TGCGCCAGCAGCCACTCAGGGATATCTGGGGCCAACGTCCTGACTTTC.

The J gene is TRBJ2-7, the V gene TRBV6-5, with 9 bases fitting TRBD1. Germline V gives CDR1 MNHEY, CDR2 SVGAGI. Losses at the gene ends were 7 bases for V and 5 bases for J; bases not matched to a gene: 12. This CDR3 has 15 residues. The CDR3 region has the DNA TGTGCCAGCATTAAAACTGGGACAGGGCAACACGAGCAGTACTTC. This translates into CASIKTGTGQHEQYF.

This CDR3 reads CASAPTGNTGELFF. The DNA of the CDR3 is TGCGCCAGCGCCCCGACAGGAAACACCGGGGAGCTGTTTTTT. The V call is TRBV4-1, the J call TRBJ2-2; D might be TRBD1 (6 bases). Germline-derived CDR1 and CDR2 are MGHRA and YSYEKL. CDR3 length: 14 amino acids. Trimming stripped 8 bases from V and 2 bases from J, with 12 bases between.

V and J are TRBV7-9 and TRBJ2-4; possible D gene TRBD1, 6 bases. The germline V gene encodes CDR1 SEHNR and CDR2 FQNEAQ (reference sequence). Between the trimmed V and J ends, which lost 0 bases and 6 bases, there was a span of 12 bases. CDR3 size: 15 residues. CDR3 DNA: TGTGCCAGCAGCTTAGCGGGGGCCTTCCCAAACATTCAGTACTTC. As protein: CASSLAGAFPNIQYF. The full variable domain, in which reference TRBV7-9 and TRBJ2-4 provide the parts outside the CDR3, is DTGVSQNPRHKITKRGQNVTFRCDPISEHNRLYWYRQTLGQGPEFLTYFQNEAQLEKSRLLSDRFSAERPKGSFSTLEIQRTEQGDSAMYLCASSLAGAFPNIQYFGAGTRLSVL.

V is TRBV29-1 and J is TRBJ1-2; weak D call: TRBD1 (5 bases). Germline V gene data show CDR1 as SQVTM and CDR2 as ANQGSEA. The CDR3 totals 13 residues. The V end was cut by 7 bases, the J end by 3 bases, with 15 bases between. CDR3 residues: CSDGGAGDYGYTF. In DNA form, the CDR3 reads TGCAGCGATGGAGGGGCGGGGGACTATGGCTACACCTTC.

This chain links TRBV2 with TRBJ2-6, with 7 bases identical to TRBD1. The CDR3 spans 17 residues. The germline gives CDR1 SNHLY, CDR2 FYNNEI. V trimming: 8 bases; J trimming: 2 bases; junction bases outside the gene matches: 12. The CDR3 reads CASSGNRGLTGANVLTF. The CDR3 DNA reads TGTGCCAGCTCTGGGAACAGGGGATTGACTGGGGCCAACGTCCTGACTTTC.

The chain uses TRBV9 and TRBJ2-7, with TRBD2 matching 13 bases. V lost 3 bases to trimming and J lost 3 bases; unmatched junction nucleotides: 3. Germline V gene sequence: CDR1 SGDLS, CDR2 YYNGEE. This CDR3 has 15 residues. The CDR3 nucleotides read TGTGCCAGCAGCGGGGGACTAGCGGGGATCTACGAGCAGTACTTC. It translates to CASSGGLAGIYEQYF.

The rearrangement uses TRBV18 and TRBJ2-1; D perhaps matches TRBD2 (5 bases). Germline V lookup: CDR1 KGHSH, CDR2 LQKENI. Trimming shortened V by 0 bases and J by 1 base, and 7 bases separated the two germline ends. The length of the CDR3 is 15 residues. The CDR3 DNA is TGTGCCAGCTCACCACCTAGCGTATCCTACAATGAGCAGTTCTTC. Translated, it gives CASSPPSVSYNEQFF.

The rearrangement uses TRBV9 and TRBJ1-3; TRBD1 agrees at 9 bases. The germline V gene encodes CDR1 SGDLS and CDR2 YYNGEE. The CDR3 has 16 residues. The V and J ends lost 0 bases and 2 bases, in that order; junction bases with no gene match: 3. CDR3 bases: TGTGCCAGCAGCGTAGGGGGACAGGGAACTGGAAACACCATATATTTT. This encodes CASSVGGQGTGNTIYF.

The chain is built from TRBV30 and TRBJ1-6; no reliable D call. The CDR3 has 13 residues. The V end lost 5 bases, the J end lost 3 bases, and 8 bases lay between the germline ends. Germline V CDR1 and CDR2: GTSNPN, SVGIG (reference sequence). Here the CDR3 reads CAWDGGYNSPLHF. The CDR3 DNA reads TGTGCCTGGGATGGAGGCTATAATTCACCCCTCCACTTT.

The chain links TRBV7-2 to TRBJ2-1, with D possibly TRBD1 on 6 matching bases. This CDR3 region has 16 residues. V was clipped by 1 base and J by 4 bases, with 14 bases between them. The germline V gene encodes CDR1 SGHTA and CDR2 FQGNSA. The DNA of the CDR3 is TGTGCCAGCAGCTTAGTTCCTCTAGGGGGATACAATGAGCAGTTCTTC. This gives the protein CASSLVPLGGYNEQFF.

The gene calls are TRBV11-2 and TRBJ1-1; D gene uncertain. The CDR3 extends over 13 amino acids. Trimming took 0 bases from V and 1 from J, leaving 3 bases between them. Per germline, CDR1 SGHAT and CDR2 FQNNGV. CDR3 in DNA: TGTGCCAGCAGCTTAGACCGGAACACTGAAGCTTTCTTT. Protein: CASSLDRNTEAFF.

The chain couples TRBV5-4 to TRBJ2-3; TRBD2 aligns across 11 bases. The germline V gene encodes CDR1 SGHNT and CDR2 YYREEE (reference sequence). V gave up 7 bases and J gave up 3 bases; unmatched junction bases: 1. CDR3 length: 13 amino acids. The chain's CDR3 is CASLAGGTDTQYF. The CDR3 DNA reads as TGTGCCAGCCTAGCGGGGGGTACAGATACGCAGTATTTT.

This sequence joins TRBV5-6 and TRBJ2-5, with D perhaps TRBD1 (5 bases). The V gene's germline CDR1 is SGHDT and CDR2 YYEEEE. This CDR3 comprises 14 residues. With 3 bases removed from V and 1 base from J, the gap between germline ends came to 10 bases. The CDR3 loop reads CASSYRQTQETQYF. The CDR3 nucleotides are TGTGCCAGCAGCTACAGACAGACCCAAGAGACCCAGTACTTC. The complete variable domain, with remaining parts taken from reference TRBV5-6 and TRBJ2-5, reads DAGVTQSPTHLIKTRGQQVTLRCSPKSGHDTVSWYQQALGQGPQFIFQYYEEEERQRGNFPDRFSGHQFPNYSSELNVNALLLGDSALYLCASSYRQTQETQYFGPGTRLLVL.

V is TRBV28 and J is TRBJ1-3, with D possibly being TRBD1 (5 bases). V was trimmed by 3 bases and J by 4 bases, leaving 19 bases between them. The germline gives CDR1 MDHEN, CDR2 SYDVKM. The CDR3 extends over 17 amino acids. The DNA of the CDR3 is TGTGCCAGCAGTTTTGGGGTGCCAGGGAAGCAAGGAAACACCATATATTTT. The encoded protein is CASSFGVPGKQGNTIYF.

This clone has only a few counts. The chain carries TRBV5-1 and TRBJ1-6; TRBD1 agrees at 9 bases. V shed 2 bases, J shed 11 bases, and the junction held 8 bases outside the gene matches. Per germline, CDR1 SGHRS and CDR2 YFSETQ. The length of the CDR3 is 15 residues. The CDR3 region has the DNA TGCGCCAGCAGCTTCGGACAGGGGCAGGGGGCACCCCTCCACTTT. This gives the protein CASSFGQGQGAPLHF.

V usage is TRBV28 and J usage is TRBJ1-3; D is perhaps TRBD1 (5 bases). CDR3 length: 15 amino acids. Germline V gives CDR1 MDHEN, CDR2 SYDVKM. V shed 3 bases and J shed 4 bases, with 13 bases lying between them. CDR3 residues: CASSFLGAGGNTIYF. Written as DNA, the CDR3 is TGTGCCAGCAGTTTTTTAGGGGCAGGAGGAAACACCATATATTTT.

The chain carries TRBV28 and TRBJ1-2, with D perhaps TRBD1 (5 bases). Germline loops: CDR1 MDHEN, CDR2 SYDVKM. The V gene lost 4 bases and the J gene lost 6 bases, with 12 bases spanning the gap. The CDR3 spans 13 residues. The CDR3 loop is CASSSGQGHGYTF. In DNA, the CDR3 is TGTGCCAGCAGTTCCGGCCAGGGTCATGGCTACACCTTC.

V is TRBV4-2 and J is TRBJ2-5; the D gene is possibly TRBD1 (6 bases). Germline-derived CDR1 and CDR2 are LGHNA and YNFKEQ. Trimming pared 0 bases from V and 4 bases from J, leaving 15 bases between. The length of the CDR3 is 16 residues. In DNA form, the CDR3 reads TGTGCCAGCAGCCAAGATAGGGCGGTCAGGGGAGAGACCCAGTACTTC. Protein product: CASSQDRAVRGETQYF.